The T cell receptor (beta chain) under discussion was sequenced for a study of immune characterization of retroperitoneal liposarcoma. The CDR3 is 14 residues long. Between the trimmed V and J ends, which lost 4 bases and 12 bases, there was a span of 16 bases. This clonotype was observed once. TCRdb re-analysed the PCR reads in MiXCR, keeping a single row per CDR3 protein. The data contain 2,000 or so distinct CDR3 sequences, 45% to 50% of them singletons. The TCR comes from a female donor with retroperitoneal liposarcoma. The sequenced sample was tumor tissue. V usage is TRBV12-3 or TRBV12-4 and J usage is TRBJ1-6; D gene unclear. CDR3 region: CASSSSTRAGPLHF. The DNA of the CDR3 is TGTGCCAGCAGTTCTTCCACCCGGGCGGGACCCCTCCACTTT.